Presented here are 8 T cell receptor beta chains from one specimen sequenced in a study of cytomegalovirus exposure and HLA in healthy donors. PCR employed 60 Vbeta and 13 Jbeta primers. TCRdb keeps only in-frame clones here, not all; method: immunoSEQ multiplex PCR. Found here are around 90,000 clones, over 55% of them singletons; the top ten hold approximately 6.3%. Sequencing was carried out using PBMCs. The receptors were gathered from a boy aged 5-17 years in good health and CMV-seropositive.

This clone was counted a few times. The J gene is TRBJ1-3, the V gene TRBV25-1; 7 bases map to TRBD1. The CDR3 spans 15 residues. Per the germline V gene, CDR1 is MGHDK and CDR2 is SYGVNS. J lost 4 bases, V lost 1 base, and 4 bases had no gene match. The CDR3 DNA follows: TGTGCCAGCAGTGAATTTACAGGGGTCGGAAACACCATATATTTT. Translating gives CASSEFTGVGNTIYF.

This rearrangement joins TRBV5-1 to TRBJ1-1, with a weak D call TRBD1 (5 bases). The CDR3 consists of 14 residues. The V end lost 2 bases, the J end lost 4 bases, and 12 bases lay between the germline ends. Germline CDR1 is SGHRS and CDR2 is YFSETQ. DNA of the CDR3: TGCGCCAGCAGCTTACAAGGGGAATCCACTGAAGCTTTCTTT. This codes for CASSLQGESTEAFF. Supplemented by reference TRBV5-1 and TRBJ1-1, the full variable domain reads KAGVTQTPRYLIKTRGQQVTLSCSPISGHRSVSWYQQTPGQGLQFLFEYFSETQRNKGNFPGRFSGRQFSNSRSEMNVSTLELGDSALYLCASSLQGESTEAFFGQGTRLTVV.

The chain joins TRBV6-1 to TRBJ2-7; 8 positions agree with TRBD1. Germline CDR1 MNHNS, CDR2 SASEGT. V lost 3 bases and J lost 6; bases outside the gene matches: 13. This CDR3 contains 16 residues. In nucleotides, the CDR3 is TGTGCCAGCAGTGACGGTATGGGGACAGGAAAGGCCGAGCAGTACTTC. Residues: CASSDGMGTGKAEQYF.

This chain joins TRBV6-1 and TRBJ1-4, with 11 bases lining up with TRBD1. V lost 2 bases to trimming and J lost 6 bases; unmatched junction nucleotides: 5. The germline CDR1 and CDR2 sequences are MNHNS and SASEGT. CDR3 length equals 16 residues. The CDR3 loop is CASSEREGQGDEKLFF. The CDR3 bases are TGTGCCAGCAGTGAACGTGAGGGACAGGGGGATGAAAAACTGTTTTTT.

This clone was detected only once. The chain couples TRBV2 to TRBJ1-1; D is perhaps TRBD1 (6 bases). Trimming cost V 7 bases and J 2 bases, with 14 bases left between them. Germline lookup yields CDR1 SNHLY and CDR2 FYNNEI. The CDR3 is made up of 14 amino acids. The chain's CDR3 is CASTITGSNTEAFF. The CDR3 nucleotides are TGTGCCAGCACCATTACAGGGAGCAACACTGAAGCTTTCTTT. Looking up the rest from reference TRBV2 and TRBJ1-1 gives the full variable domain: EPEVTQTPSHQVTQMGQEVILRCVPISNHLYFYWYRQILGQKVEFLVSFYNNEISEKSEIFDDQFSVERPDGSNFTLKIRSTKLEDSAMYFCASTITGSNTEAFFGQGTRLTVV.

CDR3 nucleotides: TGTGCCAGCATACTAGCGGGAGGATACAATGAGCAGTTCTTC. It codes for CASILAGGYNEQFF. The chain uses TRBV7-2 and TRBJ2-1, with 12 bases lining up with TRBD2. Germline CDR1 SGHTA, CDR2 FQGNSA. The CDR3 totals 14 residues. The J segment lost 4 bases and the V segment lost 7 bases, leaving 2 bases of the junction unmatched.

This chain links TRBV19 with TRBJ1-6; TRBD1 is a possible D gene (5 bases). This CDR3 spans 13 amino acids. CDR1 and CDR2 from the germline V gene are LNHDA and SQIVND (reference sequence). Trimming removed 4 bases from V and 4 bases from J, with 5 bases in between. Here the CDR3 reads CASSRQYNSPLHF. CDR3 nucleotides: TGTGCCAGTAGTAGACAGTATAATTCACCCCTCCACTTT.

This clone was seen once. The chain links TRBV6-1 to TRBJ2-7; D not certain. CDR1 is MNHNS and CDR2 is SASEGT in the germline V gene. The germline V and J ends were trimmed by 0 bases and 5 bases, with 8 bases remaining between them. The CDR3 loop spans 13 amino acids. The CDR3 loop reads CASSEAPGDEQYF. DNA of the CDR3: TGTGCCAGCAGTGAAGCGCCAGGCGACGAGCAGTACTTC.